This T cell receptor beta chain is from a study of T cell responses to AZD1222 COVID-19 vaccine. Whole-study results and caveats: Mapped onto spike, vaccine-associated CD4 TCRs spanned it and were dominant at 160-218 and 743-854. Spike-specific TCR breadth rose after two AZD1222 doses, and depth rose as well. Only after the peak T cell response were repertoires sampled.

The count of this clone is one. What it binds is not known. V shed 1 base and J 6 bases; nucleotides not matched to a gene: 0. CDR3 size: 14 residues. The germline V gene encodes CDR1 SGHRS and CDR2 YFSETQ. Clones were sequenced by immunoSEQ multiplex PCR, and TCRdb holds only the in-frame ones, with some missing. Of under 150,000 clones in the sample, 75% to 85% were seen once. The sequence was collected from an adult in good health. The specimen was peripheral blood, collected on day 0 of MenACWY control vaccination. The V and J genes are TRBV5-1 and TRBJ1-6; 8 bases line up with TRBD1. CDR3 sequence (DNA): TGCGCCAGCAGCTTGACAGGGGGTAATTCACCCCTCCACTTT. It encodes CASSLTGGNSPLHF.